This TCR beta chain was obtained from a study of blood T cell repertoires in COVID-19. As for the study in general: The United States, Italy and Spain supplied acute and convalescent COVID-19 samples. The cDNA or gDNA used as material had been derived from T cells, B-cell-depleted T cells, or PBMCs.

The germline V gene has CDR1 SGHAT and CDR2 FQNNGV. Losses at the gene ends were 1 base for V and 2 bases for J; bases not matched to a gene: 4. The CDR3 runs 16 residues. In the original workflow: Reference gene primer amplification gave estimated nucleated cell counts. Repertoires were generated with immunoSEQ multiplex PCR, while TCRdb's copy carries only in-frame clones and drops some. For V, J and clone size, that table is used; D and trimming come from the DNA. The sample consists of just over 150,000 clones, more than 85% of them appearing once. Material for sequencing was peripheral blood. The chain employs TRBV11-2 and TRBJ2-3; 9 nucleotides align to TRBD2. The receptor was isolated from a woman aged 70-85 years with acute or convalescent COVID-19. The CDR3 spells CASSLAAGGFTDTQYF. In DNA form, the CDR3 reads TGTGCCAGCAGCTTAGCAGCGGGGGGTTTCACAGATACGCAGTATTTT.